This TCR beta chain emerged from a study of post-analysis software for immune sequencing data. The CDR3 contains 17 residues. Losses at the gene ends were 2 bases for V and 1 base for J; bases not matched to a gene: 8. CDR1 is SEHNR and CDR2 is FQNEAQ in the germline V gene (reference sequence). Points from the study as a whole: For normalized Chao1 diversity, multiple sclerosis patients scored significantly lower than controls did. TRBV segments more frequent in patients than in controls numbered a few and included TRBV5-6, TRBV5-1 and TRBV20-1.

This clonotype was seen more than once but under ten times. The antigen is undetermined. Sequencing libraries made from TCR beta cDNA carried unique molecular identifiers. TCRdb redid the calling of the PCR reads with MiXCR, one entry per CDR3 protein. The table lists roughly 650,000 distinct CDR3 sequences, approximately 59% of them singletons. Sequencing was performed on blood. The receptor was isolated from a girl aged 2 to 10 with multiple sclerosis. This sequence joins TRBV7-9 and TRBJ2-4, with 7 bases aligning to TRBD1. In DNA, the CDR3 is TGTGCCAGCAGCTTAACACAGGGGATTGTGGCCAAAAACATTCAGTACTTC. Translation: CASSLTQGIVAKNIQYF.